The clone carrying this TCR beta chain was seen only a few times. This record belongs to a study of shared clonotypes between healthy human individuals. In the naive CD8 group, cells lacked CD45RO and were positively selected for CCR7, so terminally differentiated effector memory CD45RA+ cells were left out. TCRdb keeps only in-frame clones here, not all; method: immunoSEQ multiplex PCR. The table shows approximately 1.9 million clones, with approximately 92% occurring only once. This CDR3 has 14 residues. CDR1 is MNHEY and CDR2 is SMNVEV in the germline V gene (reference sequence). Deletions cut 5 bases from V and 3 bases from J, with 14 bases between.

The TCR comes from a man between 18 and 29 years old in good health. Some clones in this sample may be carry-over from other donors' samples. V and J are TRBV27 and TRBJ2-7; D may correspond to TRBD1 or TRBD2 (5 bases each). Sequenced input: naive CD8+ T cells from PBMCs. CDR3 DNA: TGTGCCAGCAGTCCGGGGCACCCTAGCTACGAGCAGTACTTC. This encodes CASSPGHPSYEQYF.